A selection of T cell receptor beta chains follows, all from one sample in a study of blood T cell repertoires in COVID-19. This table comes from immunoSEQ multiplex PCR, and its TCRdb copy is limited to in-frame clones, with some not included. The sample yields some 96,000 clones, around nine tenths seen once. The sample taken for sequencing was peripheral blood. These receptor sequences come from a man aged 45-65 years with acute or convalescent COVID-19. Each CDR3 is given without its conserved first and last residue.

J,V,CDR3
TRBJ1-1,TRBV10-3,AISVQGDITEAF
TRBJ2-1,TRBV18,ASSLPAAYNEQF
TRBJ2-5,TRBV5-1,ASSLEGGIETQY
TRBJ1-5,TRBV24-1,ATSEVLGQPQH
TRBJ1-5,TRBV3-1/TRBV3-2,ASSQPYTTRDNHQPQH
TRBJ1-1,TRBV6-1,ASSVGQGGVMNTEAF
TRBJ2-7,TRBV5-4,ASSSQAGGFYEQY
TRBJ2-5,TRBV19,ASSIFETGGRETQY
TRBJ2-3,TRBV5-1,ASSLNPGVMGDTQY
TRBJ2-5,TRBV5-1,ASSSQGFQETQY
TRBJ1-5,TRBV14,ASSTGGAGNQPQH
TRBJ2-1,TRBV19,ASSIDGTSGNYNEQF
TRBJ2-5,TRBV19,ASRTALAGDEETQY
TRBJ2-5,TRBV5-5,ASSRTSGAETQY
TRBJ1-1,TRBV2,ASSGLRLVTEAF
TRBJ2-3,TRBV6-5,ASSITQGYTQY
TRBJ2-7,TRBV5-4,ASSFLLAGTPYEQY
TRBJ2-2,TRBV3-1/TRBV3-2,ALNRQGTGELF
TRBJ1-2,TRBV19,ASSIVADYGYT
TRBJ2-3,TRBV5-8,ASSLVGGTTDTQY
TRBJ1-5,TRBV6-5,ASSYSRADNQPQH
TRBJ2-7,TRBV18,ASSPNLSEQY
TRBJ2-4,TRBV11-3,ASSPGQILAKNIQY
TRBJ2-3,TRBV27,ASSSWTSGRADTQY
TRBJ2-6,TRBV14,ASSPPYGQASGANVLT
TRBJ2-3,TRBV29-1,SVEPGTESTDTQY
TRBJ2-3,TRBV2,ASSERREGDTQY
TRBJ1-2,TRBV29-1,SVDSRGAQYGYT
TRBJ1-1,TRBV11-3,ASSLGQVVNTEAF
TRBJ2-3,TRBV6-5,ASSYPGTDTQY
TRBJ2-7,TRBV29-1,SVELTGVESYEQY
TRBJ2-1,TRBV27,ASSIGTSGNQRQF
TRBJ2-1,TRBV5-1,ASSLASYGEQF
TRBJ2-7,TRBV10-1,ASSGPGTKAYEQY
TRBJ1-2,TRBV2,ASSRTGQYGYT
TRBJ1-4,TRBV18,ASSSTNQGAGEKLF
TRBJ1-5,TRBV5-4,ASSLAGSGLPQH
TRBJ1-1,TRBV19,ASSIVGGNTEAF
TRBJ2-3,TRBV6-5,ASSLTSGRLDTQY
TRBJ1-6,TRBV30,AWNGQGYSPLH
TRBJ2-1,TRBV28,ASSPLGPLGQGDNEQF
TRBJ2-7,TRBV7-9,ASSLLGGSGSYEQY
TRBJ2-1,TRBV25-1,ASSESGGWQF
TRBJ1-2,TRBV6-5,ASSPNEEGYT
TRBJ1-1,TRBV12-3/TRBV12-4,ASRVERLEAF
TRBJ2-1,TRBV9,ASSVDGDEQF
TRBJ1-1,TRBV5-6,ASSPGQLRNTEAF
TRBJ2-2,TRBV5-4,ASSSGRQGAGNTGELF
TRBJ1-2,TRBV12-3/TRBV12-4,ASSFGGLGYT
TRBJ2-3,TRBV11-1,ASSSPAGVGDTQY
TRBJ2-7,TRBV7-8,ASSLWSASSYEQY